The clone carrying this TCR beta chain appeared once. The antigen is undetermined. The data were taken from a study of T cell responses to AZD1222 COVID-19 vaccine. Overall study: Doses given second, at about 4 or about 12 weeks, were pooled. Findings of the study overall: The sample set comprised mostly white British donors with more females, and clonal diversity was possibly underestimated. Repertoires were collected only later (after the peak T cell response had occurred).

Repertoires were generated with immunoSEQ multiplex PCR, while TCRdb's copy carries only in-frame clones and drops some. The sample yields some 190,000 clones, around 94% seen once. From germline, CDR1 is SGHTS and CDR2 YDEGEE. With V trimmed by 2 bases and J by 2 bases, 5 bases remained unmatched. The CDR3 is 15 residues long. The starting material was peripheral blood, obtained on day 0 of AZD1222 vaccination. The chain recombines TRBV5-8 with TRBJ1-1; 8 nucleotides align to TRBD1. The TCR was taken from an adult in good health. CDR3 bases: TGTGCCAGCAGCTTCCGGGACAGGTCTAACACTGAAGCTTTCTTT. This translates into CASSFRDRSNTEAFF.